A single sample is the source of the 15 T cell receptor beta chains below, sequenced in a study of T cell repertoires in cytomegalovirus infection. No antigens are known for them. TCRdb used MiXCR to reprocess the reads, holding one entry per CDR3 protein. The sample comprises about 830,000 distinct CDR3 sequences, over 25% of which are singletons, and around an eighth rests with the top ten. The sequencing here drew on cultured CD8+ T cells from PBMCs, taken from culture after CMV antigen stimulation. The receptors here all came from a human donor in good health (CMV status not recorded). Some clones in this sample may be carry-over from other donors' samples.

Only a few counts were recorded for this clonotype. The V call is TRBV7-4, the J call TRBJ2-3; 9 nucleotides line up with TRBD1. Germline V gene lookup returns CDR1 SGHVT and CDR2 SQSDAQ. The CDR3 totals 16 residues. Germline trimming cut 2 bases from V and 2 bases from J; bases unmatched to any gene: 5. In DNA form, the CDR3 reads TGTGCCAGCAGCTTAAGACAGGGGGGATTCACAGATACGCAGTATTTT. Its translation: CASSLRQGGFTDTQYF. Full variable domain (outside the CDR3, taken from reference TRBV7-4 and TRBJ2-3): GAGVSQSPRYKVAKRGRDVALRCDSISGHVTLYWYRQTLGQGSEVLTYSQSDAQRDKSGRPSGRFSAERPERSVSTLKIQRTEQGDSAVYLCASSLRQGGFTDTQYFGPGTRLTVL.

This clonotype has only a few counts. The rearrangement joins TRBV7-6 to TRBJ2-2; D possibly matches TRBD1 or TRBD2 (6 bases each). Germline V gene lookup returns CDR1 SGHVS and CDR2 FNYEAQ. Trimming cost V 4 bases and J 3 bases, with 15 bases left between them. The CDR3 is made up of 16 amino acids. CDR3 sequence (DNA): TGTGCCAGCAGCTCCCGAAGGGGGGCGGACACCGGGGAGCTGTTTTTT. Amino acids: CASSSRRGADTGELFF. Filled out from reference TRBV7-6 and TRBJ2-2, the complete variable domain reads GAGVSQSPRYKVTKRGQDVALRCDPISGHVSLYWYRQALGQGPEFLTYFNYEAQQDKSGLPNDRFSAERPEGSISTLTIQRTEQRDSAMYRCASSSRRGADTGELFFGEGSRLTVL.

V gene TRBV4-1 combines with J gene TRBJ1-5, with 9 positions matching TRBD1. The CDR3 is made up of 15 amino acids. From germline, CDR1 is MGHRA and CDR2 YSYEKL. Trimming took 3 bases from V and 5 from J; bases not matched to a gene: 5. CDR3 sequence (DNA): TGCGCCAGCAGCCACCTCACAGGGGGCGATCAGCCCCAGCATTTT. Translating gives CASSHLTGGDQPQHF.

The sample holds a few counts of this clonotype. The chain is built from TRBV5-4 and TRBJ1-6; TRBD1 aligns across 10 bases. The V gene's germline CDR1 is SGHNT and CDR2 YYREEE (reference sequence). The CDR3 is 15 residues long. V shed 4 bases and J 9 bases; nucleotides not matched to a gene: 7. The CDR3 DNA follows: TGTGCCAGCAGCAACTTCCGGGACAGGGGTTCACCCCTCCACTTT. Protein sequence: CASSNFRDRGSPLHF.

For the CDR3, the DNA is TGTGCCAGCAGCCTTTTACTAGCGGGGGCCATTCTGTTCAATGAGCAGTTCTTC. Protein: CASSLLLAGAILFNEQFF. The V gene is TRBV5-5, the J gene TRBJ2-1, with 11 bases aligning to TRBD2. V gave up 4 bases and J gave up 6 bases; unmatched junction bases: 15. Germline values: CDR1 SGHKS, CDR2 YYEKEE (reference sequence). There are 18 residues in the CDR3.

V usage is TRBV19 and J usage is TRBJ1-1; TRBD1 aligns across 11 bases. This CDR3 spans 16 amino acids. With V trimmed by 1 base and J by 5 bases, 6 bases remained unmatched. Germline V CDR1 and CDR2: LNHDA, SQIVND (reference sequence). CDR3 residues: CASSIGGQGAFTEAFF. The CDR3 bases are TGTGCCAGTAGTATAGGCGGACAGGGGGCTTTTACTGAAGCTTTCTTT.

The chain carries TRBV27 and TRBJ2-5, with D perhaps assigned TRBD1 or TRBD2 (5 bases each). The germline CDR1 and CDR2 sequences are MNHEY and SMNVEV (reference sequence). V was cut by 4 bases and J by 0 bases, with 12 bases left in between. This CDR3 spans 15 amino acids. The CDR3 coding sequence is TGTGCCAGCAGTTCGGGGACCCAGTACCAAGAGACCCAGTACTTC. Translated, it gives CASSSGTQYQETQYF.

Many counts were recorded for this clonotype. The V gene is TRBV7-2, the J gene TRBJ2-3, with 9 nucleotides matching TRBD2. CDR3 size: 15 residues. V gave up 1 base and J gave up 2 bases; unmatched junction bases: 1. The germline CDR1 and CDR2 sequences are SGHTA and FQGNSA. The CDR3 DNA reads TGTGCCAGCAGCTTAGGCGGGGGGGCCACAGATACGCAGTATTTT. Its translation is CASSLGGGATDTQYF.

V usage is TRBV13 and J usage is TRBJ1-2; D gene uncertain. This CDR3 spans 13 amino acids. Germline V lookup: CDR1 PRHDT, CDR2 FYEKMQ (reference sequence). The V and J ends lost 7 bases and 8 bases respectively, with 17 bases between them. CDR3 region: CASTLGRAGGYTF. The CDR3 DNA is TGTGCCAGCACCCTCGGAAGGGCCGGGGGCTACACCTTC.

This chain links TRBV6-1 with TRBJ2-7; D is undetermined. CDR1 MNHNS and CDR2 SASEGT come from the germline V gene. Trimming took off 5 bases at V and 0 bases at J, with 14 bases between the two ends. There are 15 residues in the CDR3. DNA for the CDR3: TGTGCCAGCAGTCCCCCCGGGCGGACCTCCTACGAGCAGTACGTC. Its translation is CASSPPGRTSYEQYV.

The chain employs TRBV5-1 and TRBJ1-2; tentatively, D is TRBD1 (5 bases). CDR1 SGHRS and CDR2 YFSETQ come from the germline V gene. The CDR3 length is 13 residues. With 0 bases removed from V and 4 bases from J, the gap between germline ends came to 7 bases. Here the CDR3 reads CASSLDGTYGYTF. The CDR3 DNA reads TGCGCCAGCAGCTTGGACGGGACCTATGGCTACACCTTC.

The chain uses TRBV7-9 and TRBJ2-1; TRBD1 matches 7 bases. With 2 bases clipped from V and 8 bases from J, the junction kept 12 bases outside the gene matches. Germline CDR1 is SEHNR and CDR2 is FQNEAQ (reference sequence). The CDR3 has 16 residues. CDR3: CASSLFDRAWGDEQFF. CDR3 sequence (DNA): TGTGCCAGCAGCTTATTCGACAGGGCCTGGGGCGATGAGCAGTTCTTC.

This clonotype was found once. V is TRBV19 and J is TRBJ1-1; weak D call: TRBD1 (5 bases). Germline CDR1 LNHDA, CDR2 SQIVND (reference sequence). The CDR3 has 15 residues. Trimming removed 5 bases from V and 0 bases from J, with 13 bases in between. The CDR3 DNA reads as TGTGCCAGTAGTTGGGGGGGAAGTCTGAACACTGAAGCTTTCTTT. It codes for CASSWGGSLNTEAFF.

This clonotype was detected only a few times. CDR3 amino acids: CASSTDRASSYEQYV. The DNA for the CDR3 is TGTGCCAGCAGTACCGACAGGGCCAGCTCCTACGAGCAGTACGTC. The rearrangement uses TRBV6-1 and TRBJ2-7; 7 bases agree with TRBD1. The V and J ends lost 5 bases and 0 bases, in that order; junction bases with no gene match: 7. This CDR3 is built from 15 residues. CDR1 and CDR2 (germline): MNHNS, SASEGT.

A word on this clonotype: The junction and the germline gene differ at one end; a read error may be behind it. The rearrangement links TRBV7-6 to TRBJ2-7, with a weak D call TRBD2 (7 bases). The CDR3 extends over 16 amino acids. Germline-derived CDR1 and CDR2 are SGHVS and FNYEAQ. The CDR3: CACSSPLSGGAYEQYF. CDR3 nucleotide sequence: TGTGCCTGCAGCTCCCCTCTTAGTGGGGGGGCATACGAGCAGTACTTC.